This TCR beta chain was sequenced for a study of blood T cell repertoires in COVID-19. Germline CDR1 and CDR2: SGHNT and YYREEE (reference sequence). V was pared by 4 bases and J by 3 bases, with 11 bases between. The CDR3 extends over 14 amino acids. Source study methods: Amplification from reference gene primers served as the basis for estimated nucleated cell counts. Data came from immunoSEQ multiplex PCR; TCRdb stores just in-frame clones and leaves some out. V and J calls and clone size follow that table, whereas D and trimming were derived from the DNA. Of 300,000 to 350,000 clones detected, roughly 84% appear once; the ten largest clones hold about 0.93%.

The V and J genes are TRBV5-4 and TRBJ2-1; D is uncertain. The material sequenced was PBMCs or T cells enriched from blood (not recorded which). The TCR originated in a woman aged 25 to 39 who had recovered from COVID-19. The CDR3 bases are TGTGCCAGCAGCCCCGGTGGAGTCTACAATGAGCAGTTCTTC. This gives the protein CASSPGGVYNEQFF. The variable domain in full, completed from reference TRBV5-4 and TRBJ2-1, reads ETGVTQSPTHLIKTRGQQVTLRCSSQSGHNTVSWYQQALGQGPQFIFQYYREEENGRGNFPPRFSGLQFPNYSSELNVNALELDDSALYLCASSPGGVYNEQFFGPGTRLTVL.